Listed below are T cell receptor beta chains from one sample, sequenced in a study of T cells in localized non-small cell lung cancer. Profiled with immunoSEQ multiplex PCR; TCRdb holds only in-frame clones, not every one. The sample consists of nearly 25,000 clones, around 87% of them appearing once. The sample here was peripheral blood, taken before any cancer treatment. The receptors here all came from a male donor at least 60 years old with stage II squamous cell lung carcinoma. The CDR3 runs from the conserved cysteine through the conserved F or W. Fields, in order: J gene, V gene, clone size, D gene, CDR3 protein, CDR3 DNA. A D gene is named only where the DNA matches it firmly. Where a row states a size, it is once, few, many or the class of an expanded clone; other rows omit it.

TRBJ2-7 TRBV10-3 NA NA CAISESGPYEQYF TGTGCCATCAGTGAGAGTGGCCCCTACGAGCAGTACTTC
TRBJ1-5 TRBV28 NA NA CASSYGSEGHF TGTGCCAGCAGTTATGGTTCCGAAGGGCATTTT
TRBJ2-1 TRBV7-2 NA NA CASSPTAGQYNEQFF TGTGCCAGCAGCCCCACCGCGGGACAGTACAATGAGCAGTTCTTC
TRBJ2-5 TRBV2 NA TRBD1 CASTYDRVETQYF TGTGCCAGCACCTACGACAGGGTCGAGACCCAGTACTTC
TRBJ2-3 TRBV7-9 NA NA CASSLEVAWGDTQYF TGTGCCAGCAGCTTAGAGGTCGCCTGGGGAGATACGCAGTATTTT
TRBJ2-1 TRBV29-1 NA NA CSVAPSSHNEQFF TGCAGCGTTGCGCCCAGCAGCCACAATGAGCAGTTCTTC
TRBJ1-2 TRBV29-1 NA NA CSAGHDYGYTF TGCAGCGCAGGACATGACTATGGCTACACCTTC
TRBJ2-1 TRBV6-4 NA TRBD2 CATAGTSGSNEQFF TGTGCCACTGCCGGGACTAGCGGGAGTAATGAGCAGTTCTTC
TRBJ2-7 TRBV7-2 few NA CASSFFSHGASSYEQYF TGTGCCAGCAGCTTTTTTAGTCACGGGGCGAGCTCCTACGAGCAGTACTTC
TRBJ1-2 TRBV11-3 once TRBD1 CASARQGTNYGYTF TGTGCCAGCGCGAGACAGGGAACAAACTATGGCTACACCTTC
TRBJ1-3 TRBV5-4 NA TRBD1 CASSPGQSENTIYF TGTGCCAGCAGCCCGGGACAGTCGGAAAACACCATATATTTT
TRBJ1-4 TRBV30 NA TRBD1 CAWSGTGRGEKLFF TGTGCCTGGAGTGGGACAGGGCGGGGAGAAAAACTGTTTTTT
TRBJ1-3 TRBV6-6 NA TRBD1 CASSYGDSSGNTIYF TGTGCCAGCAGTTACGGGGACAGCTCTGGAAACACCATATATTTT
TRBJ2-7 TRBV6-5 NA TRBD2 CASTKRAGDEQYF TGTGCCAGCACCAAACGAGCGGGAGACGAGCAGTACTTC
TRBJ1-5 TRBV28 NA TRBD1 CASSLRQGELSQPQHF TGTGCCAGCAGTCTAAGACAGGGGGAATTAAGTCAGCCCCAGCATTTT
TRBJ1-1 TRBV14 once NA CASSQVFGNTEAFF TGTGCCAGCAGCCAAGTGTTCGGGAACACTGAAGCTTTCTTT
TRBJ1-1 TRBV7-2 NA NA CASRIQRNTEAFF TGTGCCAGCAGAATACAGAGGAACACTGAAGCTTTCTTT
TRBJ1-5 TRBV19 NA TRBD1 CASSSGTGLGQPQHF TGTGCCAGTAGTTCCGGGACAGGGCTCGGTCAGCCCCAGCATTTT
TRBJ1-2 TRBV6-1 few NA CASSEAGYHGYTF TGTGCCAGCAGTGAAGCAGGGTACCATGGCTACACCTTC
TRBJ2-7 TRBV5-4 NA TRBD2 CASSFPGTSGIEQYF TGTGCCAGCAGCTTCCCCGGGACTAGCGGGATCGAGCAGTACTTC
TRBJ1-2 TRBV11-1 NA TRBD1 CASSPGTVDYGYTF TGTGCCAGCAGCCCGGGGACAGTTGACTATGGCTACACCTTC
TRBJ1-6 TRBV27 NA TRBD1 CASSLRTGPSPLHF TGTGCCAGCAGTTTGAGGACAGGGCCCTCACCCCTCCACTTT
TRBJ2-5 TRBV11-3 NA TRBD1 CASSPGQASETQYF TGTGCCAGCAGCCCGGGACAGGCGTCGGAGACCCAGTACTTC
TRBJ2-3 TRBV7-3 NA TRBD1 CASSRGTGADTQYF TGTGCCAGCAGCCGCGGGACAGGGGCCGATACGCAGTATTTT
TRBJ2-2 TRBV7-2 NA NA CASSLNWNTGELFF TGTGCCAGCAGCTTAAACTGGAACACCGGGGAGCTGTTTTTT
TRBJ2-4 TRBV28 NA NA CASTSPPLRQRPSAKNIQYF TGTGCCAGCACCTCTCCTCCCCTCAGACAGCGACCTTCAGCCAAAAACATTCAGTACTTC
TRBJ1-1 TRBV19 few NA CASSISGGVTEAFF TGTGCCAGTAGTATCTCGGGGGGTGTCACTGAAGCTTTCTTT
TRBJ2-4 TRBV4-1 NA TRBD1 CASSQDGTVLNIQYF TGCGCCAGCAGCCAAGATGGGACAGTTTTAAACATTCAGTACTTC
TRBJ2-3 TRBV19 NA NA CASGTDTQYF TGTGCCAGCGGCACAGATACGCAGTATTTT
TRBJ1-5 TRBV19 NA NA CASSILGGAADQPQHF TGTGCCAGTAGTATTCTAGGGGGAGCGGCGGATCAGCCCCAGCATTTT
TRBJ2-1 TRBV5-4 NA TRBD1 CASSFDPGTGGGEQFF TGTGCCAGCAGCTTCGATCCCGGGACAGGGGGAGGTGAGCAGTTCTTC
TRBJ2-5 TRBV4-2 NA NA CASSRGETQYF TGTGCCAGCAGCCGAGGAGAGACCCAGTACTTC
TRBJ1-1 TRBV4-1 NA NA CASSQGAQGRKPEAFF TGCGCCAGCAGCCAAGGGGCACAGGGACGAAAGCCAGAAGCTTTCTTT
TRBJ2-1 TRBV6-1 NA NA CASTSYNEQFF TGTGCCAGCACCAGCTACAATGAGCAGTTCTTC